A single sample is the source of the 6 T cell receptor beta chains below, sequenced in a study of T cell responses to AZD1222 COVID-19 vaccine. The repertoire was sequenced with immunoSEQ multiplex PCR; TCRdb's copy has only in-frame clones and lacks some. The sample consists of roughly 80,000 clones, about 90% of them appearing once. The source was peripheral blood, collected on day 0 of MenACWY control vaccination. The receptors were sampled from an adult in good health.

The rearrangement joins TRBV9 to TRBJ2-5; perhaps TRBD1 as D (5 bases). V shed 0 bases and J shed 2 bases, with 5 bases lying between them. The germline gives CDR1 SGDLS, CDR2 YYNGEE. This CDR3 has 13 residues. The CDR3 loop is CASSVGQQETQYF. CDR3 in DNA: TGTGCCAGCAGCGTAGGACAGCAAGAGACCCAGTACTTC.

This sequence joins TRBV7-3 and TRBJ2-1, with TRBD2 as a possible D gene (5 bases). Trimming left V 2 bases short and J 2 bases short, with 10 bases between. CDR1 is SGHTA, CDR2 FQGTGA, per germline. This CDR3 spans 15 amino acids. CDR3: CASSLSGSAYNEQFF. CDR3 nucleotides: TGTGCCAGCAGCTTATCGGGGTCCGCCTACAATGAGCAGTTCTTC.

V and J are TRBV3-1 (or the pseudogene TRBV3-2) and TRBJ2-7; 7 bases agree with TRBD1. The CDR3 is made up of 17 amino acids. The germline V gene encodes CDR1 LGHDT and CDR2 YNNKEL (reference sequence). J lost 0 bases, V lost 1 base, and 9 bases had no gene match. The CDR3 DNA reads as TGTGCCAGCAGCCAAGGTGGACAGGTTCGGGACTCCTACGAGCAGTACTTC. It is translated as CASSQGGQVRDSYEQYF.

CDR3 sequence: CSVAPGGTGGEKLFF. The CDR3 DNA is TGCAGCGTTGCCCCGGGGGGGACAGGTGGAGAAAAACTGTTTTTT. The chain is built from TRBV29-1 and TRBJ1-4; TRBD1 matches 8 bases. Trimming removed 4 bases from V and 8 bases from J; junction bases left unmatched: 12. CDR3 length equals 15 residues. Germline CDR1 reads SQVTM; CDR2 reads ANQGSEA.

This sequence joins TRBV9 and TRBJ2-3, with D possibly being TRBD1 (5 bases). The CDR3 has 16 amino acids. Trimming pared 3 bases from V and 2 bases from J, leaving 16 bases between. Per germline, CDR1 SGDLS and CDR2 YYNGEE. As DNA, the CDR3 is TGTGCCAGCAGCGCCACAGACAGTTCCCTCACAGATACGCAGTATTTT. Protein product: CASSATDSSLTDTQYF. The variable domain in full, with the rest retrieved from reference TRBV9 and TRBJ2-3, is DSGVTQTPKHLITATGQRVTLRCSPRSGDLSVYWYQQSLDQGLQFLIQYYNGEERAKGNILERFSAQQFPDLHSELNLSSLELGDSALYFCASSATDSSLTDTQYFGPGTRLTVL.

The chain combines TRBV6-5 with TRBJ1-4, with 10 bases matching TRBD1. This CDR3 has 13 residues. Losses at the gene ends were 8 bases for V and 8 bases for J; bases not matched to a gene: 5. Germline lookup yields CDR1 MNHEY and CDR2 SVGAGI. DNA for the CDR3: TGTGCCAGCTGGGACAGGGGACGGGAAAAACTGTTTTTT. Amino acids: CASWDRGREKLFF.